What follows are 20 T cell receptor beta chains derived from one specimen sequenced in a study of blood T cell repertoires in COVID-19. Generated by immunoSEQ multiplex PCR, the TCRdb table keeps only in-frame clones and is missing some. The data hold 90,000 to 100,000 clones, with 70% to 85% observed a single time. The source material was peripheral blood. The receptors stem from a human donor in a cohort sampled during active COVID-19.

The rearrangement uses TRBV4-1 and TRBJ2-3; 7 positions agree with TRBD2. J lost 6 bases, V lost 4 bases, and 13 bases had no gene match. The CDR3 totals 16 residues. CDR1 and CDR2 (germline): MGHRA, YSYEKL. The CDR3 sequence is CASSRGGTARADTQYF. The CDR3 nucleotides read TGCGCCAGCAGCCGGGGAGGGACTGCCCGGGCGGATACGCAGTATTTT.

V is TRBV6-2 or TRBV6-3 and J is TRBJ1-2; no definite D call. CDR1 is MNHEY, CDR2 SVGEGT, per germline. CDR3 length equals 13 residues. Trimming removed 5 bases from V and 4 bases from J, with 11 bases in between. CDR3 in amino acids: CASSRDRGYGYTF. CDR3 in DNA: TGTGCCAGCAGTAGAGACCGAGGCTATGGCTACACCTTC.

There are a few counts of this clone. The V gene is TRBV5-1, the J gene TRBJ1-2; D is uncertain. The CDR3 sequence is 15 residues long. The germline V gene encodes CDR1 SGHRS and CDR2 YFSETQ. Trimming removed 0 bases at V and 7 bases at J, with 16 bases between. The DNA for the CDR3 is TGCGCCAGCAGCTTGGAGGGCAGCTCAGCGGGTGGCTACACCTTC. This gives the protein CASSLEGSSAGGYTF.

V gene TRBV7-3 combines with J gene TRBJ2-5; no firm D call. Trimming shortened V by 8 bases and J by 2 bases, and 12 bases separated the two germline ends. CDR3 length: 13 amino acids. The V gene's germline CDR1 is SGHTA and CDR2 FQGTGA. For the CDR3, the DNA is TGTGCCAGCTCCGAGGAGATTCAAGAGACCCAGTACTTC. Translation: CASSEEIQETQYF.

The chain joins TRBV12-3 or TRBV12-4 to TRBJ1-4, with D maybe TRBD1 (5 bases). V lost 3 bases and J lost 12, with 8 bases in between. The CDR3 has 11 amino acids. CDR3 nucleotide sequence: TGTGCCAGCAGTTTCAGGGCGGAACTGTTTTTT. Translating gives CASSFRAELFF.

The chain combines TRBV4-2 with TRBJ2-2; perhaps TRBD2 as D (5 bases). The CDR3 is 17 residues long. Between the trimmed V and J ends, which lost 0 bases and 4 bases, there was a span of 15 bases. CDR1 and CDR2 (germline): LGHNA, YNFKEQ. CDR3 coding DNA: TGTGCCAGCAGCCAAGAGGTCGGGGAACACTTCACCGGGGAGCTGTTTTTT. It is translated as CASSQEVGEHFTGELFF.

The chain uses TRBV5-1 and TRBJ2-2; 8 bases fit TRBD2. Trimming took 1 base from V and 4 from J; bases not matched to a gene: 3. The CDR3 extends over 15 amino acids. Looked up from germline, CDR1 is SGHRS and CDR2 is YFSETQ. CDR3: CASSLTSGRTGELFF. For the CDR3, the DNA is TGCGCCAGCAGCTTGACTAGCGGACGCACCGGGGAGCTGTTTTTT. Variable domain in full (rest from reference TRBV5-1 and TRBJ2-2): KAGVTQTPRYLIKTRGQQVTLSCSPISGHRSVSWYQQTPGQGLQFLFEYFSETQRNKGNFPGRFSGRQFSNSRSEMNVSTLELGDSALYLCASSLTSGRTGELFFGEGSRLTVL.

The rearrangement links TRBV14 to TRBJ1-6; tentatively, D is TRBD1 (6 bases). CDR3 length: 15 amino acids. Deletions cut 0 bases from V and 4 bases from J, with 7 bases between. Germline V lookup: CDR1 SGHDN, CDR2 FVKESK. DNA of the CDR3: TGTGCCAGCAGCCAAGATAGGGGGTATAATTCACCCCTCCACTTT. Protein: CASSQDRGYNSPLHF. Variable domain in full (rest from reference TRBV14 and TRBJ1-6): EAGVTQFPSHSVIEKGQTVTLRCDPISGHDNLYWYRRVMGKEIKFLLHFVKESKQDESGMPNNRFLAERTGGTYSTLKVQPAELEDSGVYFCASSQDRGYNSPLHFGNGTRLTVT.

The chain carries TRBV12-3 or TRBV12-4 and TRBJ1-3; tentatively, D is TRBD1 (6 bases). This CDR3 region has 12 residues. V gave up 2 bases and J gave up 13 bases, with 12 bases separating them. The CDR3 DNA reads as TGTGCCAGCAGTTTAAGCCGGCAGGGGATATATTTT. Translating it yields CASSLSRQGIYF.

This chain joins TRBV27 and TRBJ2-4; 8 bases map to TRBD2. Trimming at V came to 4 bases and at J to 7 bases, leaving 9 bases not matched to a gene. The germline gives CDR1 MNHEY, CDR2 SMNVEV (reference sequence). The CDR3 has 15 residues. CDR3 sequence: CASSSTAGGGNIQYF. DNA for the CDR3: TGTGCCAGCAGTTCAACGGCCGGGGGGGGGAACATTCAGTACTTC.

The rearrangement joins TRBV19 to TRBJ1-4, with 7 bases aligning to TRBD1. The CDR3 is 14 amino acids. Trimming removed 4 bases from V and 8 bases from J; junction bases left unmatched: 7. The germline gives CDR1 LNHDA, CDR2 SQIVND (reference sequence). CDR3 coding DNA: TGTGCCAGTAGTACCCCGGGACAGCGAGAAAAACTGTTTTTT. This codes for CASSTPGQREKLFF.

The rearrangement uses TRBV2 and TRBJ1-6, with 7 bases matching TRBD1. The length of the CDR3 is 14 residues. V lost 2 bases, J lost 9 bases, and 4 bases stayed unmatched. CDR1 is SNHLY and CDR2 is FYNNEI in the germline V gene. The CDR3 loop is CASSETGEISPLHF. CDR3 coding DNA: TGTGCCAGCAGTGAAACAGGGGAAATTTCACCCCTCCACTTT.

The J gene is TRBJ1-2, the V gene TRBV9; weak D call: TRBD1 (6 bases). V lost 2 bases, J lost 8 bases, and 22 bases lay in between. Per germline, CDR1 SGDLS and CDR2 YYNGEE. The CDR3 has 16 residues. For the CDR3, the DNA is TGTGCCAGCAGCGTCCGAGGGATACAGGGACAAGGGGGCTACACCTTC. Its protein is CASSVRGIQGQGGYTF.

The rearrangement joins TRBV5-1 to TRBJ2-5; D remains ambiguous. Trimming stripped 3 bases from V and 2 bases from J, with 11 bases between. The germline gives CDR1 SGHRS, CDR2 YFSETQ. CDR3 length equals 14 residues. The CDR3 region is CASSSPILQETQYF. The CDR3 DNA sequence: TGCGCCAGCAGCTCCCCTATTCTACAAGAGACCCAGTACTTC.

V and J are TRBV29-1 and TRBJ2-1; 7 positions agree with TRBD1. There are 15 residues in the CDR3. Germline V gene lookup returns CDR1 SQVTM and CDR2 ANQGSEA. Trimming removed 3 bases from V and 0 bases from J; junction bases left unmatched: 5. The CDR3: CSVEGQTSSYNEQFF. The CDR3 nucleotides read TGCAGCGTTGAGGGACAGACAAGCTCCTACAATGAGCAGTTCTTC.

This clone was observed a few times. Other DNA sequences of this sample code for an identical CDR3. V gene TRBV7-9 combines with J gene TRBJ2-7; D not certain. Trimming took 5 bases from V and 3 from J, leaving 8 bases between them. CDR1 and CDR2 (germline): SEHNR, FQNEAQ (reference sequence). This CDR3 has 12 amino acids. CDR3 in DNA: TGTGCCAGCAGCCCGACTGGCTACGAGCAGTACTTC. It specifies CASSPTGYEQYF. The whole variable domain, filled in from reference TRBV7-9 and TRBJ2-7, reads DTGVSQNPRHKITKRGQNVTFRCDPISEHNRLYWYRQTLGQGPEFLTYFQNEAQLEKSRLLSDRFSAERPKGSFSTLEIQRTEQGDSAMYLCASSPTGYEQYFGPGTRLTVT.

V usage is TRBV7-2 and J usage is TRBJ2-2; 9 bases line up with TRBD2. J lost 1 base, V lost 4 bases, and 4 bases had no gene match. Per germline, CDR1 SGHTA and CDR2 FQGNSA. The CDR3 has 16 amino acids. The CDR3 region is CASSSRGGGNTGELFF. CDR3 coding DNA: TGTGCCAGCAGCTCCCGCGGGGGGGGGAACACCGGGGAGCTGTTTTTT.

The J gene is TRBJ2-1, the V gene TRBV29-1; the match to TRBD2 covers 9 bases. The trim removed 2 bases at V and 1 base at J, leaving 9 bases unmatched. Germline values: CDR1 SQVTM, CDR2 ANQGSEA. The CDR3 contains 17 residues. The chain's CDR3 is CSVEPTAGGLSYNEQFF. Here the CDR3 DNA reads TGCAGCGTTGAACCCACAGCGGGGGGACTTTCCTACAATGAGCAGTTCTTC.

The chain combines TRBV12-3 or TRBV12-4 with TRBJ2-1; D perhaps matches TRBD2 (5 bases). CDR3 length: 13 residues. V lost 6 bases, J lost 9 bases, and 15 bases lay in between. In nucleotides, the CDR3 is TGTGCCAGCAGACCCAAAAGCGAGGGTGAGCAGTTCTTC. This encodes CASRPKSEGEQFF.

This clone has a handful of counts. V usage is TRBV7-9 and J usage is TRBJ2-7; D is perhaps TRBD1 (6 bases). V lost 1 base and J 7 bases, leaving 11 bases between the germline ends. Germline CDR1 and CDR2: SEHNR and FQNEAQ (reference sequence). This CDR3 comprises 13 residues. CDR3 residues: CASSLGAGDEQYF. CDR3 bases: TGTGCCAGCAGCTTAGGGGCAGGGGATGAGCAGTACTTC.